The clone carrying this T cell receptor beta chain was detected many times. Its antigen is unknown. The data were obtained in a study of CD8 T cells in ankylosing spondylitis. TCRdb redid the calling of the 5' RACE reads with MiXCR, one entry per CDR3 protein. The sample holds about 190,000 distinct CDR3 sequences, 10% to 15% seen once. The CDR3 totals 14 residues. J was trimmed by 5 bases and V by 6 bases; bases with no gene match: 7. CDR1 and CDR2 from the germline V gene are MDHEN and SYDVKM. Overall study findings and caveats: A CD8+ phenotype characterized the disease-linked clones, which were relatively rare in peripheral blood. Prior work had noted some motif variants in reactive arthritis blood and synovial fluid.

The chain is built from TRBV28 and TRBJ2-7; 10 bases agree with TRBD1. This TCR came from a female donor with ankylosing spondylitis or in good health (not recorded which). The sample taken for sequencing was blood, either unsorted or a sorted T cell fraction (not recorded which). The CDR3 protein is CASRPMTGGHEQYF. DNA for the CDR3: TGTGCCAGCAGACCCATGACAGGGGGCCACGAGCAGTACTTC.